Shown below are 6 T cell receptor beta chains from a single sample sequenced in a study of T cells after yellow fever vaccination. Via MiXCR, TCRdb re-called the 5' RACE reads, giving one row per CDR3 protein. The sample has under 200,000 distinct CDR3 sequences, about 7% seen once. Here the sequenced sample was CD4+ T cells sorted from PBMCs, taken roughly 5 days after the first yellow fever vaccination. These TCRs come from a young man who received the YFV17D yellow fever vaccine.

This chain uses TRBV27 with TRBJ2-3; D gene unclear. The germline V gene has CDR1 MNHEY and CDR2 SMNVEV (reference sequence). V was cut by 7 bases and J by 4 bases, with 0 bases left in between. The CDR3 consists of 9 residues. The CDR3 sequence: CASTDTQYF. CDR3 nucleotides: TGTGCCAGCACAGATACGCAGTATTTT.

V usage is TRBV28 and J usage is TRBJ2-3, with 7 bases aligning to TRBD1. CDR3 length: 14 amino acids. Trimming removed 10 bases from V and 0 bases from J; junction bases left unmatched: 7. Germline assignment: CDR1 MDHEN and CDR2 SYDVKM. This CDR3 reads CAISTGSSTDTQYF. The CDR3 nucleotides are TGTGCCATATCGACAGGGTCTAGCACAGATACGCAGTATTTT. Full variable domain (remainder filled in from reference TRBV28 and TRBJ2-3): DVKVTQSSRYLVKRTGEKVFLECVQDMDHENMFWYRQDPGLGLRLIYFSYDVKMKEKGDIPEGYSVSREKKERFSLILESASTNQTSMYLCAISTGSSTDTQYFGPGTRLTVL.

Many counts were recorded for this clonotype. This rearrangement joins TRBV10-3 to TRBJ2-3; TRBD2 is a possible D gene (6 bases). The germline V and J ends were trimmed by 10 bases and 4 bases, with 15 bases remaining between them. Germline loops: CDR1 ENHRY, CDR2 SYGVKD. The CDR3 consists of 13 residues. CDR3 loop: CATGGDSADTQYF. The DNA of the CDR3 is TGTGCCACCGGAGGGGACTCCGCAGATACGCAGTATTTT.

In its sample, this clonotype was seen many times. The rearrangement uses TRBV6-1 and TRBJ2-4; TRBD1 aligns across 9 bases. V was pared by 6 bases and J by 8 bases, with 8 bases of the junction left unmatched. Germline V gives CDR1 MNHNS, CDR2 SASEGT. The CDR3 is 14 residues long. The CDR3 reads CASSPRTGEDIQYF. The CDR3, as DNA: TGTGCCAGCAGCCCCAGGACAGGGGAAGACATTCAGTACTTC.

This clonotype has only a few counts. This chain connects TRBV5-1 to TRBJ2-5; D is undetermined. Looked up from germline, CDR1 is SGHRS and CDR2 is YFSETQ. CDR3 size: 15 residues. The V gene lost 2 bases and the J gene lost 3 bases, with 14 bases spanning the gap. CDR3 sequence: CASSLRWRQKETQYF. The DNA for the CDR3 is TGCGCCAGCAGCTTAAGGTGGCGACAAAAAGAGACCCAGTACTTC.

V and J are TRBV20-1 and TRBJ2-2, with D tentatively TRBD2 (5 bases). The germline gives CDR1 DFQATT, CDR2 SNEGSKA (reference sequence). The length of the CDR3 is 14 residues. The V and J ends lost 1 base and 3 bases respectively, with 9 bases between them. The DNA of the CDR3 is TGCAGTGCTAGAGGCGGGCTTTACACCGGGGAGCTGTTTTTT. Protein product: CSARGGLYTGELFF.